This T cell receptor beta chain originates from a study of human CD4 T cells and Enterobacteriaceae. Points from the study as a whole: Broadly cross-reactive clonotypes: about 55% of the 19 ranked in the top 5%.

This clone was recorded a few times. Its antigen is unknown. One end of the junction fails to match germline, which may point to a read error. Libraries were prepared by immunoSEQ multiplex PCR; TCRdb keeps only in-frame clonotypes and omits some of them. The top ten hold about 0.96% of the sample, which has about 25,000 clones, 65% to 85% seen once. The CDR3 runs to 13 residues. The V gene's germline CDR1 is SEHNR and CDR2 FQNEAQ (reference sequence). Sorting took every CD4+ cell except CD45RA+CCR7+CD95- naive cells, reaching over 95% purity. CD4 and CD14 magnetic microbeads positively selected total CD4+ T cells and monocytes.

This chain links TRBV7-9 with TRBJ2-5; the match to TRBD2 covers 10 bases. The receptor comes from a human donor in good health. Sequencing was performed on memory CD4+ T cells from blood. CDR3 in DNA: TGTGCCAGCAGCTTAACAGCGGGAGGGGGATGGGACTTC. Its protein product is CASSLTAGGGWDF.